One sample yielded the 3 T cell receptor beta chains listed below, sequenced in a study of T cells after yellow fever vaccination. TCRdb itself ran the 5' RACE reads through MiXCR, one entry per CDR3 protein. Here the sample spans 610,000 or so distinct CDR3 sequences, over 9% being singletons. This sample comprised PBMCs, obtained on the day of the yellow fever booster vaccination. The receptor source for this set is a man aged 25-45 years who received the YFV17D yellow fever vaccine.

The rearrangement joins TRBV5-4 to TRBJ2-7; weak D call: TRBD2 (6 bases). Germline-derived CDR1 and CDR2 are SGHNT and YYREEE (reference sequence). The CDR3 extends over 15 amino acids. V lost 4 bases, J lost 5 bases, and 19 bases lay in between. DNA of the CDR3: TGTGCCAGCAGCCGCGGGCGGGGCCCGTCGGACGAGCAGTACTTC. Translated: CASSRGRGPSDEQYF. The whole variable domain, filled in from reference TRBV5-4 and TRBJ2-7, reads ETGVTQSPTHLIKTRGQQVTLRCSSQSGHNTVSWYQQALGQGPQFIFQYYREEENGRGNFPPRFSGLQFPNYSSELNVNALELDDSALYLCASSRGRGPSDEQYFGPGTRLTVT.

This clonotype occurred a few times. This rearrangement joins TRBV5-1 to TRBJ2-4, with TRBD1 matching 7 bases. Germline V gives CDR1 SGHRS, CDR2 YFSETQ. J lost 1 base, V lost 2 bases, and 9 bases had no gene match. The CDR3 length is 17 residues. CDR3 loop: CASSFVEGGWAKNIQYF. The CDR3 DNA reads TGCGCCAGCAGCTTTGTGGAAGGGGGCTGGGCCAAAAACATTCAGTACTTC.

The chain uses TRBV7-9 and TRBJ2-5, with 9 positions matching TRBD2. V dropped 2 bases and J dropped 5; count of bases not matched to a gene: 9. CDR1 is SEHNR, CDR2 FQNEAQ, per germline (reference sequence). The length of the CDR3 is 16 residues. The CDR3 region is CASSLRYEREVETQYF. In nucleotides, the CDR3 is TGTGCCAGCAGCTTACGGTACGAGCGGGAGGTTGAGACCCAGTACTTC.